This T cell receptor (beta chain) was sequenced in a study of pediatric ulcerative colitis. Clones were sequenced by immunoSEQ multiplex PCR, and TCRdb holds only the in-frame ones, with some missing. The data contain approximately 37,000 clones, about 81% of them singletons. Study observations and caveats: Acute severe colitis showed lower rectal diversity from clonal expansions. Repertoires came from total lymphocyte DNA, not specific subsets.

Germline V gives CDR1 SGDLS, CDR2 YYNGEE. The junction had 3 bases not matched to a gene; V was cut back by 0 bases and J by 10 bases. This CDR3 comprises 14 residues. A note on this clone: The antigen remains undetermined.

Rectal tissue came from one to two pinch biopsies taken at colonoscopy. The sequenced material came from gut tissue. This receptor was obtained from a boy aged 5-17 years with severe ulcerative colitis. The V gene is TRBV9, the J gene TRBJ1-6, with 8 bases matching TRBD1. The CDR3 here is CASSVGTGQSPLHF. CDR3 sequence (DNA): TGTGCCAGCAGCGTAGGGACAGGGCAATCACCCCTCCACTTT.